This T cell receptor beta chain was captured in a study of radiation and T cells in renal cell carcinoma. Data came from immunoSEQ multiplex PCR; TCRdb stores just in-frame clones and leaves some out. The repertoire holds more than 100,000 clones, with approximately 90% as singletons. Germline V gene sequence: CDR1 MNHNS, CDR2 SASEGT. The CDR3 has 14 amino acids. The J segment lost 2 bases and the V segment lost 6 bases, leaving 4 bases of the junction unmatched. The sample's time point: blood 2 weeks post-SBRT. Treatment defined: 15 Gy SBRT to primary tumor, nephrectomy 4 weeks later. V is TRBV6-1 and J is TRBJ2-7; TRBD1 agrees at 10 bases. The source is a woman in her seventies with renal cell carcinoma. This specimen was blood, taken from a patient whose treatment included radiotherapy and nephrectomy. The CDR3 protein is CASRVTGGAYEQYF. CDR3 nucleotide sequence: TGTGCCAGCAGGGTGACAGGGGGCGCCTACGAGCAGTACTTC.